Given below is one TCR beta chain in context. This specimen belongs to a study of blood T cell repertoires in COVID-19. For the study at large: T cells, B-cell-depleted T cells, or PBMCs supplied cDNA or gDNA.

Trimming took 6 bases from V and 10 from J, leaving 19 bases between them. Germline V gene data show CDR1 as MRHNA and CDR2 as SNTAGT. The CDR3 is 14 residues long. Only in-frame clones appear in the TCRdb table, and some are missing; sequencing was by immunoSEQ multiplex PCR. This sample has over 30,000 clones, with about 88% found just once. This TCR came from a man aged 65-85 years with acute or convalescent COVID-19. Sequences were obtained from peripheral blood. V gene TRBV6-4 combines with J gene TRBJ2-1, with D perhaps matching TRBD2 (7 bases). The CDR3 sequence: CASRKDSAGGEQFF. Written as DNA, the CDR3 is TGTGCCAGCAGAAAGGACAGCGCCGGGGGGGAGCAGTTCTTC.